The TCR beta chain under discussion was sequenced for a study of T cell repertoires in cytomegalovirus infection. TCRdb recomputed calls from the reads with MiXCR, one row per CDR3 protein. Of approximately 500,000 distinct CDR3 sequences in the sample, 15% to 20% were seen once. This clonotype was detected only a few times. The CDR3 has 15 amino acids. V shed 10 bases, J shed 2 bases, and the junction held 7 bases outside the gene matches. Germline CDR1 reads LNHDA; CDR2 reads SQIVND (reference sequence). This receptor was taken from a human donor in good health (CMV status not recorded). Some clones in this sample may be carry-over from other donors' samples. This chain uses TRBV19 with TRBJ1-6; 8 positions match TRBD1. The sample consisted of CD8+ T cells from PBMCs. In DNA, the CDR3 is TGTGCCAACGGACAGGGAACTCCCTATAATTCACCCCTCCACTTT. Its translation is CANGQGTPYNSPLHF.